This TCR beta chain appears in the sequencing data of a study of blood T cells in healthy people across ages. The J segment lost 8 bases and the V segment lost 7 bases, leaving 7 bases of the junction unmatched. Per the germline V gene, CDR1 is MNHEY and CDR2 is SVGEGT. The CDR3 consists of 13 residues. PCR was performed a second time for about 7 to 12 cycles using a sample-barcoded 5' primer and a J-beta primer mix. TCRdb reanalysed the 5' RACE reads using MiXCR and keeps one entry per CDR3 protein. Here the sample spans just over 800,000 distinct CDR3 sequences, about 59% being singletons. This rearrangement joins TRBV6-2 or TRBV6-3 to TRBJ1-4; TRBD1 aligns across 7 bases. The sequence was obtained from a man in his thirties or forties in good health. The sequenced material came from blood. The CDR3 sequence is CASKQGTGEKLFF. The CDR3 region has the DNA TGTGCCAGCAAACAGGGGACCGGGGAAAAACTGTTTTTT.